The entry below gives a single T cell receptor beta chain sequence along with its context. What it binds is unknown. Healthy bone marrow donors made up the donors. This CDR3 is 16 amino acids long. Germline loops: CDR1 SGHVS, CDR2 FNYEAQ. Trimming removed 11 bases from V and 3 bases from J; junction bases left unmatched: 18. The PCR ran on 60 Vbeta and 13 Jbeta primers. Only in-frame clones appear in the TCRdb table, and some are missing; sequencing was by immunoSEQ multiplex PCR. The sample records approximately 220,000 clones, more than 60% being singletons. These data come from a study of cytomegalovirus exposure and HLA in healthy donors. Study conclusions and caveats: There were some V segments, including TRBV6-2 and TRBV6-3, excluded as indistinguishable.

Sequencing input: PBMCs. The rearrangement joins TRBV7-6 to TRBJ2-7; 8 bases are shared with TRBD1. The sequence was collected from a girl between 2 and 10 years old in good health and CMV-seronegative. This chain's CDR3 is CARTGRRDRVNYEQYF. CDR3 coding DNA: TGTGCCCGGACAGGGAGGAGGGATCGGGTCAACTACGAGCAGTACTTC.